This T cell receptor (beta chain) was sequenced in a study of T-cell reconstitution after alpha-beta-depleted transplantation in children. As it was prepared, the TCRbeta library received unique molecular identifiers. TCRdb processed the PCR reads anew with MiXCR; each CDR3 protein has one entry. This table holds 670,000 or so distinct CDR3 sequences, approximately 14% found once. Germline V gene data show CDR1 as DFQATT and CDR2 as SNEGSKA (reference sequence). This CDR3 spans 13 amino acids. The chain carries TRBV20-1 and TRBJ2-1; 7 nucleotides agree with TRBD2. This clonotype was obtained from a girl aged 2 to 9 with congenital amegakaryocytic thrombocytopenia, due to receive a stem cell transplant. Here the sequenced sample was PBMCs, taken before TCRalphabeta/CD19-depleted stem cell transplant. CDR3 protein: CSPTGLNYNEQFF. The CDR3 coding sequence is TGCAGCCCAACGGGACTAAACTACAATGAGCAGTTCTTC.